The 32 T cell receptor beta chains presented below share a single source sample, sequenced in a study of spatial heterogeneity in lung cancer. The antigens for these receptors are not known. As to time point: sample taken at primary tumor resection. Study-wide findings and caveats: Expanded intratumoral alpha and beta TCR counts tracked tumor mutation counts.

TCRdb processed the 5' RACE reads anew with MiXCR; each CDR3 protein has one entry. The sample lists several thousand distinct CDR3 sequences, 14% occurring once. Specimen: lung tumor tissue, collected at surgery. Receptors originate from a female donor with early-stage non-small cell lung cancer.

This clonotype appeared many times. For a library built for alpha chains, this beta chain is a stray read; little rests on its size. The chain is built from TRBV12-5 and TRBJ2-1; 8 nucleotides agree with TRBD1. Per the germline V gene, CDR1 is LGHNT and CDR2 is FRNRAP. This CDR3 region has 12 residues. The J segment lost 14 bases and the V segment lost 2 bases, leaving 5 bases of the junction unmatched. The CDR3 loop reads CASGLITGGEFF. The CDR3 nucleotides are TGTGCTAGTGGTTTGATAACAGGGGGAGAGTTCTTC.

This clonotype has at least ten counts. This beta chain lies outside the target of a library built for alpha chains; its clone size means little. V and J are TRBV6-5 and TRBJ1-4; D is undetermined. Trimming removed 5 bases from V and 7 bases from J, with 11 bases in between. CDR3 length: 13 amino acids. Germline V gene lookup returns CDR1 MNHEY and CDR2 SVGAGI. CDR3 sequence: CASSRQWGEKLFF. CDR3 DNA sequence: TGTGCCAGCAGTCGCCAGTGGGGTGAAAAACTGTTTTTT.

Note on this clonotype: The size of this beta chain means little, since it is a stray read in a library made for alpha chains. The V gene is TRBV21-1, the J gene TRBJ2-3; the table's D call, TRBD2, has no DNA check behind it. TRBV21-1 is flagged as a pseudogene. CDR3 length: 16 amino acids. CDR3 bases: TGTGCCAGTATAAATGGGGGACTAGCGATCACAGATACGCAGTATTTT. It codes for CASINGGLAITDTQYF.

This clonotype occurred many times. A library made for alpha chains picked up this beta chain off target, so its size means little. The chain links TRBV11-2 to TRBJ2-1; D might be TRBD2 (7 bases). The CDR3 has 15 residues. Germline V gives CDR1 SGHAT, CDR2 FQNNGV. The germline V and J ends were trimmed by 4 bases and 10 bases, with 20 bases remaining between them. CDR3 bases: TGTGCCAGCAGCTCGCTTTTAAGGGGGGGCCGGGAGCAGTTCTTC. Its translation is CASSSLLRGGREQFF.

Ten or more counts support this clonotype. Found in a library prepared for alpha chains, this beta chain is an off-target read, and its abundance has little meaning. The chain joins TRBV20-1 to TRBJ1-4, with no clear D. Germline values: CDR1 DFQATT, CDR2 SNEGSKA (reference sequence). The V end was cut by 3 bases, the J end by 8 bases, with 16 bases between. The CDR3 runs 14 residues. CDR3 protein: CSASQANLGEKLFF. The CDR3 coding sequence is TGCAGTGCTAGCCAGGCCAATTTAGGGGAAAAACTGTTTTTT.

Many counts were recorded for this clonotype. This beta chain represents an off-target read in a library built for alpha chains; its size is of limited meaning. The chain couples TRBV27 to TRBJ1-1; 9 positions agree with TRBD1. J was trimmed by 8 bases and V by 2 bases; bases with no gene match: 3. The CDR3 sequence is 13 residues long. Germline V gene lookup returns CDR1 MNHEY and CDR2 SMNVEV (reference sequence). The CDR3 bases are TGTGCCAGCAGTTTAATGACAGGGGGGGAAGCTTTCTTT. Encoded protein: CASSLMTGGEAFF.

This clonotype was counted at least ten times. This beta chain is a stray sequence in a library constructed for alpha chains; its clone size is not meaningful. This sequence joins TRBV11-2 and TRBJ2-1; 9 bases fit TRBD2. J was trimmed by 4 bases and V by 2 bases; bases with no gene match: 6. Looked up from germline, CDR1 is SGHAT and CDR2 is FQNNGV. The CDR3 runs 16 residues. As DNA, the CDR3 is TGTGCCAGCAGCTTACGACTAGCGGACAGGTACAATGAGCAGTTCTTC. Its protein is CASSLRLADRYNEQFF.

This clonotype appeared once. This beta chain is an off-target read within a library intended for alpha chains, so its frequency means little. This chain joins TRBV6-1 and TRBJ1-2, with 9 bases lining up with TRBD1. The germline gives CDR1 MNHNS, CDR2 SASEGT. V trimming: 10 bases; J trimming: 2 bases; junction bases outside the gene matches: 8. The CDR3 spans 14 residues. The CDR3 sequence: CAITRDRDNYGYTF. CDR3 bases: TGTGCCATCACCCGGGACAGGGACAACTATGGCTACACCTTC.

On this clonotype itself: A library prepared for alpha chains yielded this beta chain as an off-target read; its size is of little meaning. This sequence joins TRBV12-5 and TRBJ2-5, with TRBD1 matching 9 bases. CDR1 and CDR2 from the germline V gene are LGHNT and FRNRAP. J lost 1 base, V lost 5 bases, and 5 bases had no gene match. The CDR3 spans 15 residues. CDR3 residues: CASGDGTGLQETQYF. DNA for the CDR3: TGTGCTAGTGGTGACGGGACAGGGCTCCAAGAGACCCAGTACTTC. The whole variable domain, filled in from reference TRBV12-5 and TRBJ2-5, reads DARVTQTPRHKVTEMGQEVTMRCQPILGHNTVFWYRQTMMQGLELLAYFRNRAPLDDSGMPKDRFSAEMPDATLATLKIQPSEPRDSAVYFCASGDGTGLQETQYFGPGTRLLVL.

This clonotype was recorded many times. This beta chain turned up in a library designed for alpha chains; as an off-target read, its abundance says little. This rearrangement joins TRBV13 to TRBJ1-2, with D possibly being TRBD1 (5 bases). Trimming removed 4 bases from V and 4 bases from J, with 10 bases in between. Looked up from germline, CDR1 is PRHDT and CDR2 is FYEKMQ (reference sequence). This CDR3 is 13 amino acids long. CDR3 loop: CASSSGLGYGYTF. In nucleotides, the CDR3 is TGTGCCAGCAGCTCGGGACTGGGCTATGGCTACACCTTC. The full variable domain, in which reference TRBV13 and TRBJ1-2 provide the parts outside the CDR3, is AAGVIQSPRHLIKEKRETATLKCYPIPRHDTVYWYQQGPGQDPQFLISFYEKMQSDKGSIPDRFSAQQFSDYHSELNMSSLELGDSALYFCASSSGLGYGYTFGSGTRLTVV.

This clonotype is labeled as medium-sized (0.01 to 0.1%). This beta chain appears as a stray read in a library generated for alpha chains; its size is not informative. The rearrangement uses TRBV15 and TRBJ2-7; 10 bases line up with TRBD1. V shed 6 bases, J shed 4 bases, and the junction held 6 bases outside the gene matches. The CDR3 is 14 residues long. CDR1 is LNHNV and CDR2 is YYDKDF in the germline V gene (reference sequence). CDR3 coding DNA: TGTGCCACCAGTCGGGACAGGGGCCAATACGAGCAGTACTTC. Amino acids: CATSRDRGQYEQYF.

Details on this clonotype: Since the library was made to target alpha chains, this beta chain is a stray read and its abundance is not meaningful. This chain uses TRBV4-1 with TRBJ2-7, with D unresolved. Germline-derived CDR1 and CDR2 are MGHRA and YSYEKL. There are 16 residues in the CDR3. V dropped 1 base and J dropped 7 bases, with 20 bases sitting between them. The CDR3 loop reads CASSQATRAGIGEQYF. The CDR3 bases are TGCGCCAGCAGCCAAGCTACTCGCGCTGGGATTGGGGAGCAGTACTTC.

This clonotype is deemed medium-sized. With the library built for alpha chains, this beta chain is off target and its frequency is not meaningful. The chain recombines TRBV7-9 with TRBJ2-3; D is perhaps TRBD2 (5 bases). The germline V gene has CDR1 SEHNR and CDR2 FQNEAQ (reference sequence). The CDR3 runs 13 residues. Trimming took 5 bases from V and 3 from J, leaving 9 bases between them. This CDR3 reads CASSERGTDTQYF. The CDR3 nucleotides are TGTGCCAGCAGCGAACGGGGAACAGATACGCAGTATTTT.

This clonotype occurred many times. The size of this beta chain means little, since it is a stray read in a library made for alpha chains. V and J are TRBV5-4 and TRBJ1-2, with D possibly TRBD1 on 5 matching bases. Germline CDR1 and CDR2: SGHNT and YYREEE (reference sequence). Trimming left V 5 bases short and J 5 bases short, with 10 bases between. The CDR3 sequence is 12 residues long. CDR3 sequence reads: CASSFDRYGYTF. DNA for the CDR3: TGTGCCAGCAGTTTTGACAGATATGGCTACACCTTC.

Regarding this clonotype: This beta chain came through as a stray read in a library set up for alpha chains, and its size says little. The chain combines TRBV7-9 with TRBJ2-5; D remains unclear. The CDR3 consists of 12 residues. The germline CDR1 and CDR2 sequences are SEHNR and FQNEAQ (reference sequence). Trimming pared 0 bases from V and 4 bases from J, leaving 3 bases between. DNA for the CDR3: TGTGCCAGCAGCTTAGCGATAGAGACCCAGTACTTC. Its protein is CASSLAIETQYF.

This clonotype was seen repeatedly, ten times or more. In a library made to pick up alpha chains, this beta chain is a stray read with a size that means little. The chain is built from TRBV20-1 and TRBJ1-1, with D unclear. CDR1 and CDR2 from the germline V gene are DFQATT and SNEGSKA (reference sequence). The CDR3 extends over 14 amino acids. The V end lost 4 bases, the J end lost 0 bases, and 12 bases lay between the germline ends. The chain's CDR3 is CSATRVSMNTEAFF. For the CDR3, the DNA is TGCAGTGCTACCCGGGTCTCCATGAACACTGAAGCTTTCTTT.

The table lists this clonotype with many counts. This beta chain represents an off-target read in a library built for alpha chains; its size is of limited meaning. J is TRBJ1-5 and V is TRBV6-5; no clear D. The CDR3 extends over 15 amino acids. Between the trimmed V and J ends, which lost 0 bases and 2 bases, there was a span of 8 bases. CDR1 and CDR2 from the germline V gene are MNHEY and SVGAGI. The CDR3 coding sequence is TGTGCCAGCAGTTACTCGCCCACTGGCAATCAGCCCCAGCATTTT. Amino acid sequence: CASSYSPTGNQPQHF.

This clonotype was seen at least ten times. This beta chain is a stray read from a library made for alpha chains; its abundance is not meaningful. The gene calls are TRBV4-3 and TRBJ1-4; D is uncertain. CDR3 length equals 11 residues. CDR1 is LGHNA, CDR2 YSLEER, per germline. The V and J ends lost 3 bases and 10 bases respectively, with 6 bases between them. DNA for the CDR3: TGCGCCAGCAGCCAGGGTGGAAAACTGTTTTTT. The encoded protein is CASSQGGKLFF.

This clonotype was counted once. Being off target in a library aimed at alpha chains, this beta chain has a size of little meaning. V usage is TRBV20-1 and J usage is TRBJ2-1, with unresolved D. Germline loops: CDR1 DFQATT, CDR2 SNEGSKA (reference sequence). The CDR3 runs to 12 residues. V lost 3 bases and J 9 bases, leaving 12 bases between the germline ends. The CDR3 region has the DNA TGCAGTGCTAGCCGCCGTCCTGGTGAGCAGTTCTTC. Protein product: CSASRRPGEQFF.

This clonotype is medium-sized by share. This beta chain was picked up by a library intended for alpha chains and is off target, so its count carries little meaning. This chain links TRBV6-1 with TRBJ1-2, with D unclear. The CDR3 spans 13 residues. V lost 8 bases to trimming and J lost 2 bases, with 12 bases between them. In germline, CDR1 is MNHNS, CDR2 SASEGT. The CDR3, as DNA: TGTGCCAGCCGGTTAGACGGGAACTATGGCTACACCTTC. Amino acids: CASRLDGNYGYTF.

There are many counts of this clonotype. Since the library was made to target alpha chains, this beta chain is a stray read and its abundance is not meaningful. CDR3 sequence (DNA): TGTGCCAGCAGTCAAATATCGGGGCAGCCCCAGCATTTT. Encoded protein: CASSQISGQPQHF. J is TRBJ1-5 and V is TRBV6-5; D gene ambiguous. The CDR3 has 13 amino acids. Germline loops: CDR1 MNHEY, CDR2 SVGAGI. V was shortened by 5 bases and J by 7 bases, with 12 bases between the two germline ends.

By its share, this clonotype is medium-sized. This beta chain was picked up by a library intended for alpha chains and is off target, so its count carries little meaning. V and J are TRBV2 and TRBJ2-2; 11 bases are shared with TRBD2. The CDR3 consists of 14 residues. Germline assignment: CDR1 SNHLY and CDR2 FYNNEI. After removal of 6 bases from V and 4 bases from J, the junction contained 1 base not matched to a gene. The CDR3 sequence is CASRGLAVTGELFF. The CDR3 DNA reads as TGTGCCAGCAGGGGACTAGCGGTCACCGGGGAGCTGTTTTTT.

With respect to this clonotype: Because this beta chain is a stray read in a library intended to capture alpha chains, its abundance should not be given much weight. The chain combines TRBV5-1 with TRBJ2-2, with a possible D match to TRBD1 (5 bases). V was cut by 3 bases and J by 6 bases, with 15 bases left in between. There are 15 residues in the CDR3. Germline V gives CDR1 SGHRS, CDR2 YFSETQ. In nucleotides, the CDR3 is TGCGCCAGCAGCTGGTTTCAAGGGGATCCCGGGGAGCTGTTTTTT. Protein: CASSWFQGDPGELFF. The whole variable domain, filled in from reference TRBV5-1 and TRBJ2-2, reads KAGVTQTPRYLIKTRGQQVTLSCSPISGHRSVSWYQQTPGQGLQFLFEYFSETQRNKGNFPGRFSGRQFSNSRSEMNVSTLELGDSALYLCASSWFQGDPGELFFGEGSRLTVL.

In its sample, this clonotype was seen many times. The size of this beta chain means little, since it is a stray read in a library made for alpha chains. This chain joins TRBV29-1 and TRBJ1-2; TRBD1 matches at 7 bases. This CDR3 is 13 amino acids long. The V segment lost 0 bases and the J segment 9 bases; nucleotides outside the gene matches: 7. CDR1 is SQVTM and CDR2 is ANQGSEA in the germline V gene. CDR3 sequence reads: CSVEDQTGSSYTF. The CDR3 nucleotides read TGCAGCGTTGAAGATCAGACAGGGTCGAGCTACACCTTC.

This clonotype is labeled as medium-sized. This beta chain was picked up by a library intended for alpha chains and is off target, so its count carries little meaning. The genes are TRBV12-3 or TRBV12-4 and TRBJ1-1; D not resolved. This CDR3 region has 11 residues. The V end lost 2 bases, the J end lost 6 bases, and 4 bases lay between the germline ends. CDR3 loop: CASSLFSEAFF. CDR3 sequence (DNA): TGTGCCAGCAGTTTATTTTCTGAAGCTTTCTTT.

At least ten counts were recorded for this clonotype. This beta chain is an unintended read in a library built for alpha chains; its size means little. This chain uses TRBV7-8 with TRBJ2-5; D call uncertain. Germline V lookup: CDR1 SGHVS, CDR2 FQNEAQ. The CDR3 loop spans 13 amino acids. V was pared by 3 bases and J by 7 bases, with 12 bases between. The CDR3 loop reads CASSLTSLGTQYF. The CDR3 nucleotides are TGTGCCAGCAGCTTGACATCGTTGGGGACCCAGTACTTC.

By share, this clonotype ranks as medium-sized. Because the library targeted alpha chains, this beta chain is an off-target read whose size means little. V usage is TRBV5-1 and J usage is TRBJ1-5, with TRBD1 matching 7 bases. The germline V gene has CDR1 SGHRS and CDR2 YFSETQ. The CDR3 has 15 residues. The V and J ends lost 1 base and 5 bases, in that order; junction bases with no gene match: 6. CDR3: CASSLFGDRDQPQHF. The CDR3 DNA sequence: TGCGCCAGCAGCTTGTTTGGGGACAGAGATCAGCCCCAGCATTTT.

This clonotype came up many times. This beta chain slipped into a library made for alpha chains as a stray read, so its size is not meaningful. This rearrangement joins TRBV6-2 or TRBV6-3 to TRBJ1-1, with a possible D match to TRBD1 (5 bases). The V gene's germline CDR1 is MNHEY and CDR2 SVGEGT. V dropped 6 bases and J dropped 4 bases, with 18 bases sitting between them. This CDR3 spans 15 amino acids. CDR3 region: CASSFRVRGTTEAFF. CDR3 in DNA: TGTGCCAGCAGCTTCCGGGTCCGGGGGACCACTGAAGCTTTCTTT.

By share of the sample, this clonotype is medium-sized. Found in a library prepared for alpha chains, this beta chain is an off-target read, and its abundance has little meaning. V usage is TRBV12-3 or TRBV12-4 and J usage is TRBJ2-3; D might be TRBD1 (6 bases). V lost 5 bases and J 2 bases, leaving 17 bases between the germline ends. This CDR3 is 16 amino acids long. CDR3 sequence reads: CASSGDRRQVTDTQYF. The CDR3 DNA sequence: TGTGCCAGCAGTGGCGATAGGAGACAGGTCACAGATACGCAGTATTTT.

This clonotype was seen at least ten times. This beta chain represents an off-target read in a library built for alpha chains; its size is of limited meaning. The gene calls are TRBV7-8 and TRBJ1-6, with TRBD1 as a possible D gene (6 bases). V lost 4 bases and J 9 bases, leaving 22 bases between the germline ends. This CDR3 has 17 amino acids. Germline-derived CDR1 and CDR2 are SGHVS and FQNEAQ. CDR3 in amino acids: CASSSTRRGQQFSPLHF. In nucleotides, the CDR3 is TGTGCCAGCAGCTCTACTCGGAGGGGACAACAATTTTCACCCCTCCACTTT.

This clonotype was counted many times. A library made for alpha chains picked up this beta chain off target, so its size means little. V usage is TRBV28 and J usage is TRBJ2-1, with a weak D call TRBD1 (5 bases). CDR1 and CDR2 from the germline V gene are MDHEN and SYDVKM. This CDR3 is 15 amino acids long. Trimming pared 2 bases from V and 8 bases from J, leaving 16 bases between. The CDR3 DNA follows: TGTGCCAGCAGTTTACCCACGGCAGGGTTGGATGAGCAGTTCTTC. Its translation: CASSLPTAGLDEQFF.

Many counts were recorded for this clonotype. This beta chain is a stray sequence in a library constructed for alpha chains; its clone size is not meaningful. The chain links TRBV11-2 to TRBJ2-1; weak D call: TRBD2 (6 bases). Germline CDR1 and CDR2: SGHAT and FQNNGV. The CDR3 runs 15 residues. V lost 6 bases and J lost 0, with 12 bases in between. In DNA, the CDR3 is TGTGCCAGCAGTGCGGGGCGTAGCTCCTACAATGAGCAGTTCTTC. Translation gives CASSAGRSSYNEQFF.